This record looks at one TCR beta chain sequence and its context. Its antigen is unknown. This CDR3 contains 14 residues. CDR1 SGHTA and CDR2 FQGNSA come from the germline V gene. V was shortened by 4 bases and J by 4 bases, with 11 bases between the two germline ends. This sample stems from a study of identical twins. After template switching added a universal primer site, the resulting cDNA carried unique molecular identifiers. Each CDR3 protein is one row after TCRdb ran MiXCR on the 5' RACE reads. The sample has 500,000 to 650,000 distinct CDR3 sequences, about a fifth seen once; the top ten hold about 0.48%. The donor group consisted entirely of healthy Caucasians. Study-wide findings and caveats: The abundant beta clonotypes from cord blood had fewer insertions, and memory repertoires had none of this. Compared with unrelated sharing, twin-shared out-of-frame alpha sequences had more low-probability sequences.

These data were also filed under a second study, of yellow fever vaccine responses in identical twins.

The source material was CD4+ T cells sorted from blood. V is TRBV7-2 and J is TRBJ1-3; no clear D gene. The sequence was collected from a woman aged 18-29 years in good health. The CDR3 loop is CASSSRNTGNTIYF. CDR3 nucleotide sequence: TGTGCCAGCAGCTCCCGGAACACCGGAAACACCATATATTTT.